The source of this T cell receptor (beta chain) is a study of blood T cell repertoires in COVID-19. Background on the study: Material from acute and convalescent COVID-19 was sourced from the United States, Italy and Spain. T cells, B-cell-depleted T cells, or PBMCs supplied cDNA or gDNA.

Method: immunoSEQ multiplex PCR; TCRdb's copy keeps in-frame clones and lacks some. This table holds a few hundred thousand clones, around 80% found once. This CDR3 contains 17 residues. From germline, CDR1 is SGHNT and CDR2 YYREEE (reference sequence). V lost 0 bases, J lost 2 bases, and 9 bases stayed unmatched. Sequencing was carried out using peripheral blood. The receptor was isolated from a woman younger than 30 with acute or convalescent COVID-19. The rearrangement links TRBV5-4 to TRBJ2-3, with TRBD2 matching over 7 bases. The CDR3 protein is CASSLVGGYPPTDTQYF. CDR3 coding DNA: TGTGCCAGCAGCTTGGTGGGAGGGTACCCCCCCACAGATACGCAGTATTTT.